The source of this TCR beta chain is a study of patients and donors after allogeneic stem cell transplantation. TCRdb processed the RT-PCR reads anew with MiXCR; each CDR3 protein has one entry. The table includes fewer than 500,000 distinct CDR3 sequences, 16% detected once. V lost 8 bases and J lost 3, with 5 bases in between. Germline V gives CDR1 SGHTA, CDR2 FQGNSA. This CDR3 comprises 11 residues. V usage is TRBV7-2 and J usage is TRBJ1-5, with D hard to call. The material sequenced was blood, either unsorted or a sorted T cell fraction (not recorded which). The sequence was collected from a human donor who was either an allogeneic HSCT recipient or a stem cell or donor lymphocyte infusion donor (not recorded which). It is not recorded whose cells these are; they may come from a transplant donor. CDR3 sequence (DNA): TGTGCCAGCGGGATCAATCAGCCCCAGCATTTT. Translation gives CASGINQPQHF. The variable domain in full, completed from reference TRBV7-2 and TRBJ1-5, reads GAGVSQSPSNKVTEKGKDVELRCDPISGHTALYWYRQSLGQGLEFLIYFQGNSAPDKSGLPSDRFSAERTGGSVSTLTIQRTQQEDSAVYLCASGINQPQHFGDGTRLSIL.